The present entry profiles one TCR beta chain with its context. Germline values: CDR1 SGHKS, CDR2 YYEKEE (reference sequence). The CDR3 sequence is 16 residues long. With 4 bases removed from V and 2 bases from J, the gap between germline ends came to 16 bases. Assay used: immunoSEQ multiplex PCR; TCRdb lists only in-frame clones, some missing. The sample holds about 400,000 clones, around 93% seen once. These data originate in a study of Ad26.COV2.S vaccination and SARS-CoV-2 variants. Overall study: Doses of Ad26.COV2.S were injected into muscle once or twice, 56 days apart.

The treatment: around 19 received Ad26.COV2.S at low or high dose, single or two shots; about 5 received placebo; per-sample allocation not given. Collection of the samples took place on day 63 after the first injection of vaccine or placebo. An adult of 18-55 years in Boston served as donor. The administered vaccine (an Ad26 vector) expressed Wuhan-strain SARS-CoV-2 spike. The input for sequencing was peripheral blood, taken in a trial of Ad26.COV2.S vaccine versus placebo. The clonotype was recovered from a person between 18 and 60 years old who received the Ad26.COV2.S COVID-19 vaccine or a placebo. This chain uses TRBV5-5 with TRBJ2-1; D is possibly TRBD1 or TRBD2 (5 bases each). The CDR3 sequence: CASSKDGTGTYNEQFF. In DNA, the CDR3 is TGTGCCAGCAGCAAAGACGGGACGGGTACCTACAATGAGCAGTTCTTC.